The 18 T cell receptor beta chains listed next were all sequenced from one sample in a study of cytomegalovirus exposure and HLA in healthy donors. Profiling relied on immunoSEQ multiplex PCR, and the TCRdb table lists in-frame clones only, not all of them. The repertoire has about 280,000 clones, approximately 87% of them found once; the top ten carry about 0.99%. Sequencing was performed on PBMCs. These receptor sequences come from a woman aged 18-29 years in good health and CMV-seronegative.

This clone was picked up one time. This rearrangement joins TRBV6-5 to TRBJ2-7; TRBD1 agrees at 8 bases. The junction had 3 bases not matched to a gene; V was cut back by 5 bases and J by 0 bases. The germline CDR1 and CDR2 sequences are MNHEY and SVGAGI. The CDR3 length is 14 residues. This CDR3 reads CASSRTGSSYEQYF. The CDR3 region has the DNA TGTGCCAGCAGTAGGACAGGGAGCTCCTACGAGCAGTACTTC.

A single count supports this clone. The V call is TRBV2, the J call TRBJ2-2; D is uncertain. CDR3 size: 12 residues. The V gene lost 4 bases and the J gene lost 6 bases, with 6 bases spanning the gap. The germline gives CDR1 SNHLY, CDR2 FYNNEI. CDR3 region: CASSAGAGELFF. CDR3 in DNA: TGTGCCAGCAGTGCGGGTGCCGGGGAGCTGTTTTTT.

The rearrangement joins TRBV7-2 to TRBJ2-7, with D tentatively TRBD2 (6 bases). The CDR3 totals 17 residues. V was trimmed by 2 bases and J by 2 bases, leaving 19 bases between them. Germline V gives CDR1 SGHTA, CDR2 FQGNSA. CDR3 nucleotides: TGTGCCAGCAGCTTAAGTTTAGCTGGAGGGCCGGCCTACGAGCAGTACTTC. This translates into CASSLSLAGGPAYEQYF.

The chain carries TRBV4-1 and TRBJ2-7; D remains ambiguous. From germline, CDR1 is MGHRA and CDR2 YSYEKL. The CDR3 contains 15 residues. Between the trimmed V and J ends, which lost 1 base and 0 bases, there was a span of 10 bases. CDR3 coding DNA: TGCGCCAGCAGCCAAGTTAGCCTTAACTCCTACGAGCAGTACTTC. It is translated as CASSQVSLNSYEQYF.

V and J are TRBV6-1 and TRBJ2-1; 14 nucleotides align to TRBD2. Germline-derived CDR1 and CDR2 are MNHNS and SASEGT. Trimming at V came to 8 bases and at J to 16 bases, leaving 1 base not matched to a gene. The CDR3 totals 10 residues. CDR3 DNA: TGTGCCAGCGGGACTAGCGGGAGCTTCTTC. It is translated as CASGTSGSFF.

The chain links TRBV27 to TRBJ1-1; 8 nucleotides match TRBD1. CDR3 length equals 16 residues. The germline V gene encodes CDR1 MNHEY and CDR2 SMNVEV (reference sequence). V was pared by 8 bases and J by 1 base, with 12 bases of the junction left unmatched. CDR3 DNA: TGTGCCAGCGGACCTCAAGGGACAGGAGCGAACACTGAAGCTTTCTTT. Translated, it gives CASGPQGTGANTEAFF.

V usage is TRBV29-1 and J usage is TRBJ1-2; tentatively, D is TRBD1 (5 bases). CDR3 size: 13 residues. Germline V gene sequence: CDR1 SQVTM, CDR2 ANQGSEA. The V end lost 3 bases, the J end lost 4 bases, and 12 bases lay between the germline ends. As DNA, the CDR3 is TGCAGCGTTGATGGGGGAGGGGCCTATGGCTACACCTTC. Translated, it gives CSVDGGGAYGYTF.

The genes are TRBV29-1 and TRBJ1-1; 7 nucleotides align to TRBD1. V shed 5 bases, J shed 6 bases, and the junction held 12 bases outside the gene matches. Germline V gene lookup returns CDR1 SQVTM and CDR2 ANQGSEA. CDR3 length equals 14 residues. CDR3 DNA sequence: TGCAGCGTTAAAAGTGACAGGGTTGTTTCTGAAGCTTTCTTT. This codes for CSVKSDRVVSEAFF.

The chain uses TRBV30 and TRBJ1-2; a weak D match, TRBD1 (5 bases). The germline V gene has CDR1 GTSNPN and CDR2 SVGIG (reference sequence). The V end was cut by 2 bases, the J end by 10 bases, with 11 bases between. The CDR3 has 11 residues. CDR3 DNA sequence: TGTGCCTGGAGTTCAGGGTTTTTCTACACCTTC. It is translated as CAWSSGFFYTF.

V usage is TRBV27 and J usage is TRBJ1-2; TRBD1 matches at 7 bases. The CDR3 loop spans 14 amino acids. V gave up 3 bases and J gave up 4 bases; unmatched junction bases: 5. The germline CDR1 and CDR2 sequences are MNHEY and SMNVEV (reference sequence). CDR3 region: CASSFSGTAYGYTF. CDR3 nucleotide sequence: TGTGCCAGCAGTTTCTCCGGGACAGCCTATGGCTACACCTTC.

This chain links TRBV27 with TRBJ1-4; no clear D gene. CDR3 length: 16 amino acids. Germline CDR1 reads MNHEY; CDR2 reads SMNVEV (reference sequence). Trimming removed 3 bases from V and 5 bases from J, with 16 bases in between. The CDR3 sequence is CASSFGPGAPNEKLFF. DNA for the CDR3: TGTGCCAGCAGTTTTGGCCCCGGAGCACCAAATGAAAAACTGTTTTTT. The full variable domain, rest sourced from reference TRBV27 and TRBJ1-4, is EAQVTQNPRYLITVTGKKLTVTCSQNMNHEYMSWYRQDPGLGLRQIYYSMNVEVTDKGDVPEGYKVSRKEKRNFPLILESPSPNQTSLYFCASSFGPGAPNEKLFFGSGTQLSVL.

The CDR3 spells CASSRGQGPTNEKLFF. For the CDR3, the DNA is TGCGCCAGCAGCAGGGGACAGGGGCCAACTAATGAAAAACTGTTTTTT. The chain combines TRBV5-1 with TRBJ1-4; 10 bases fit TRBD1. The CDR3 is 16 amino acids. Trimming took 4 bases from V and 0 from J; bases not matched to a gene: 3. Germline-derived CDR1 and CDR2 are SGHRS and YFSETQ.

The V gene is TRBV7-9, the J gene TRBJ2-1, with a weak D call TRBD1 (5 bases). The CDR3 runs to 13 residues. V lost 5 bases and J lost 6, with 11 bases in between. The germline CDR1 and CDR2 sequences are SEHNR and FQNEAQ (reference sequence). The chain's CDR3 is CASSTGPGNEQFF. CDR3 DNA: TGTGCCAGCAGCACAGGACCGGGCAATGAGCAGTTCTTC.

V gene TRBV5-1 combines with J gene TRBJ2-3; D call uncertain. Germline-derived CDR1 and CDR2 are SGHRS and YFSETQ. The CDR3 consists of 13 residues. The V and J ends lost 4 bases and 2 bases respectively, with 8 bases between them. The CDR3 spells CASSAEYTDTQYF. CDR3 nucleotides: TGCGCCAGCAGCGCCGAGTACACAGATACGCAGTATTTT.

V and J are TRBV30 and TRBJ2-7; possibly TRBD2 for D (6 bases). CDR1 GTSNPN and CDR2 SVGIG come from the germline V gene (reference sequence). The length of the CDR3 is 18 residues. Between the trimmed V and J ends, which lost 2 bases and 1 base, there was a span of 24 bases. The CDR3 sequence: CAWSRAPPGTSASYEQYF. CDR3 nucleotide sequence: TGTGCCTGGAGTAGAGCGCCCCCTGGGACTTCTGCGTCCTACGAGCAGTACTTC.

The rearrangement joins TRBV18 to TRBJ2-1; no firm D call. The ends were cut back, 0 bases at V and 4 bases at J, with 13 bases in the middle. This CDR3 has 16 amino acids. Germline V gives CDR1 KGHSH, CDR2 LQKENI. Here the CDR3 reads CASSPPTRILYNEQFF. CDR3 coding DNA: TGTGCCAGCTCACCACCGACGCGGATACTTTACAATGAGCAGTTCTTC.

The chain employs TRBV9 and TRBJ2-1; perhaps TRBD2 as D (5 bases). V shed 3 bases and J shed 10 bases, with 20 bases lying between them. Per the germline V gene, CDR1 is SGDLS and CDR2 is YYNGEE. The CDR3 spans 15 residues. This CDR3 is CASSAVAGELGEQFF. Here the CDR3 DNA reads TGTGCCAGCAGCGCGGTCGCGGGCGAATTGGGCGAGCAGTTCTTC. Combining the CDR3 with reference TRBV9 and TRBJ2-1 gives the whole variable domain DSGVTQTPKHLITATGQRVTLRCSPRSGDLSVYWYQQSLDQGLQFLIQYYNGEERAKGNILERFSAQQFPDLHSELNLSSLELGDSALYFCASSAVAGELGEQFFGPGTRLTVL.

V is TRBV12-5 and J is TRBJ2-7; TRBD1 might be the D (5 bases). Germline V lookup: CDR1 LGHNT, CDR2 FRNRAP. Trimming took off 5 bases at V and 3 bases at J, with 14 bases between the two ends. This CDR3 comprises 14 residues. CDR3 amino acids: CASGPNPDNYEQYF. CDR3 DNA: TGTGCTAGTGGTCCTAACCCGGACAACTACGAGCAGTACTTC.